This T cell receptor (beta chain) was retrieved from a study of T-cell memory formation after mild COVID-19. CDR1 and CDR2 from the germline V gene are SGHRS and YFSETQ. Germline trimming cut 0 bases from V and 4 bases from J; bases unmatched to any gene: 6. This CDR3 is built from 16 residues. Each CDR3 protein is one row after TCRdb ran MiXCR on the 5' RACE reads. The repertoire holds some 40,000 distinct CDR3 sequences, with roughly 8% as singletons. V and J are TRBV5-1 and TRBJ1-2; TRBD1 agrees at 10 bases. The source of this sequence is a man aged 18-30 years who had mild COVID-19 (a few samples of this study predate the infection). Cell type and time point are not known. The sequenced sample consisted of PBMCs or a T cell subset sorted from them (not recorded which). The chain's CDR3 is CASSLGQGAQGYGYTF. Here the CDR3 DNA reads TGCGCCAGCAGCTTGGGACAGGGGGCGCAAGGCTATGGCTACACCTTC. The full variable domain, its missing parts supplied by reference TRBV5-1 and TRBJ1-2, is KAGVTQTPRYLIKTRGQQVTLSCSPISGHRSVSWYQQTPGQGLQFLFEYFSETQRNKGNFPGRFSGRQFSNSRSEMNVSTLELGDSALYLCASSLGQGAQGYGYTFGSGTRLTVV.